The rows below give T cell receptor beta chains drawn from one sample of a study of blood T cell repertoires in COVID-19. The repertoire was sequenced with immunoSEQ multiplex PCR; TCRdb's copy has only in-frame clones and lacks some. The data hold 200,000 or so clones, with 89% observed a single time. Sequencing was carried out using PBMCs or T cells enriched from blood (not recorded which). The source is a woman between 18 and 30 years old who had recovered from COVID-19. The conserved cysteine and the conserved F or W are not part of the CDR3 here. The order of the fields is J gene, V gene, D gene, CDR3 protein. The D gene is left open where the match is weak.

>TRBJ2-5|TRBV7-6|NA
ASSLRVMETQY
>TRBJ1-3|TRBV7-9|NA
ASSLGTAGNTIY
>TRBJ1-1|TRBV9|TRBD1
ASSPNTRQGEAF
>TRBJ2-7|TRBV6-5|NA
ASSYLAQSSYEQY
>TRBJ2-2|TRBV7-2|TRBD2
ASGAGTSGIYANTGELF
>TRBJ1-2|TRBV28|TRBD1
ASLFRQGNHGYT
>TRBJ2-1|TRBV11-2|TRBD2
ASTPLSGGPPNEQF
>TRBJ2-3|TRBV11-2|NA
ASSLDSNTQY
>TRBJ2-7|TRBV29-1|NA
SVEGRDMYEQY
>TRBJ2-3|TRBV11-3|TRBD2
ASSYSGGATDTQY
>TRBJ2-2|TRBV24-1|NA
ASTGSTGELF
>TRBJ1-1|TRBV18|TRBD1
ASSPQGATGNTEAF
>TRBJ1-1|TRBV6-5|NA
ASSVMVAEAF
>TRBJ1-5|TRBV2|TRBD1
ASLDRGRYSNQPQH
>TRBJ1-1|TRBV29-1|NA
SVEKGSTEAF
>TRBJ2-2|TRBV6-5|TRBD1
ATVTGGAGTGELF
>TRBJ1-6|TRBV7-6|TRBD1
ASSPGTGKGFYSPLH
>TRBJ1-1|TRBV2|NA
ASRTGQGTNTEAF
>TRBJ2-1|TRBV7-6|NA
ASSPYIGGESYNEQF
>TRBJ2-3|TRBV9|NA
ASSPSDYTDTQY
>TRBJ1-5|TRBV15|TRBD1
ATSERQGNQPQH
>TRBJ1-1|TRBV4-2|NA
ASSQEDERAF
>TRBJ2-5|TRBV5-1|NA
ASSIGASQTQY
>TRBJ2-2|TRBV28|TRBD1
ASSRQGTGELF
>TRBJ1-6|TRBV11-2|NA
ASSLGPNLNKGGSPLH
>TRBJ1-2|TRBV9|NA
ASSEQKTYGYT
>TRBJ2-3|TRBV28|TRBD2
ASSPGLAGGTDTQY
>TRBJ2-7|TRBV29-1|TRBD1
SVDEGDSYEQY
>TRBJ1-4|TRBV27|NA
ASSQGTNPEKLF
>TRBJ2-1|TRBV5-1|NA
ASSPPGERTYNEQF
>TRBJ1-5|TRBV28|TRBD1
ASSYGTGVAVQPQH
>TRBJ1-2|TRBV6-4|TRBD1
AIDRGNYGYT
>TRBJ1-1|TRBV28|TRBD1
ASSLSDRGSEAF
>TRBJ1-1|TRBV12-3/TRBV12-4|NA
ASSQSEGTEAF
>TRBJ2-2|TRBV4-1|NA
ASSQVRLVNTGELF
>TRBJ1-1|TRBV6-5|TRBD1
AAGDRGQGNTEAF
>TRBJ1-5|TRBV12-5|NA
ASGLVIDRTFSNQPQH
>TRBJ2-6|TRBV5-5|NA
ASNTGIPSGANVLT
>TRBJ2-2|TRBV14|TRBD1
ASSPGQGHFSGELF
>TRBJ2-7|TRBV3-1/TRBV3-2|TRBD1
ASSSTTGSYEQY